The clone carrying this T cell receptor beta chain was detected many times. As yet, its antigen is unknown. The record originates from a study of neurological immune-mediated disorders. The method for making cDNA was 5'RACE, and it used 10-nucleotide random UMIs. TCRdb processed the 5' RACE reads anew with MiXCR; each CDR3 protein has one entry. Here the sample spans approximately 19,000 distinct CDR3 sequences, about 15% being singletons. The study, taken as a whole, reports: HTLV-1-associated myelopathy showed the most TCR clonal expansion; multiple sclerosis the least, below healthy controls. Private repertoires in all groups were suggested by the absence of shared CDR3 amino acid sequences among expanded clones across subjects.

The V gene's germline CDR1 is MNHEY and CDR2 SMNVEV (reference sequence). The J segment lost 5 bases and the V segment lost 5 bases, leaving 11 bases of the junction unmatched. CDR3 length: 16 residues. Sequenced input: PBMCs. The chain links TRBV27 to TRBJ2-1; 8 bases match TRBD2. The TCR originated in a female donor with HTLV-1-associated myelopathy (HAM/TSP). CDR3 residues: CASSPHQGAGDNEQFF. The CDR3 region has the DNA TGTGCCAGCAGTCCACACCAGGGAGCGGGGGACAATGAGCAGTTCTTC.